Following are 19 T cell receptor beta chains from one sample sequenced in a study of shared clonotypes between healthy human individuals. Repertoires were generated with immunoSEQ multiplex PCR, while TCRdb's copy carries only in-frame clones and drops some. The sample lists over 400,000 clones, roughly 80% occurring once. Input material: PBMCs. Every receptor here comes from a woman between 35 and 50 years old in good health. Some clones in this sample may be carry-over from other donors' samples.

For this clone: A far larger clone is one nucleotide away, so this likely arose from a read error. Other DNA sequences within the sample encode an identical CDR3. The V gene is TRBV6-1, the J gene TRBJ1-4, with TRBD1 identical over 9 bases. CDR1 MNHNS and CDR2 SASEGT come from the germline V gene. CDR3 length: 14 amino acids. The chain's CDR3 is CASSRTGVGEKLFF. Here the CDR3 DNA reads TGTGCCAGCAGTAGGACAGGGGTGGGTGAAAAACTGTTTTTC.

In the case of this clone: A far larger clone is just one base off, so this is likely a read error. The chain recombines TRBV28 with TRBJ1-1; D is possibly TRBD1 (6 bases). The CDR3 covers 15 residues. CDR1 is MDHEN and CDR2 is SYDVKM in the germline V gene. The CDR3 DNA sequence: TGTGCCAGCAGCCCTCGAGGGGGGAGGAACACTGGAGCTTTCTTT. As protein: CASSPRGGRNTGAFF.

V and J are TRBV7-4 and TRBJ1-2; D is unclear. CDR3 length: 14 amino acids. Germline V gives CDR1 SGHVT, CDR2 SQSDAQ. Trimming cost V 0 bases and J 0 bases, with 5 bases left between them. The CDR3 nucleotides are TGTGCCAGCAGCTTAGCAGCCTCTAACTATGGCTACACCTTC. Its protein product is CASSLAASNYGYTF. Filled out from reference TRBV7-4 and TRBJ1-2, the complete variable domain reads GAGVSQSPRYKVAKRGRDVALRCDSISGHVTLYWYRQTLGQGSEVLTYSQSDAQRDKSGRPSGRFSAERPERSVSTLKIQRTEQGDSAVYLCASSLAASNYGYTFGSGTRLTVV.

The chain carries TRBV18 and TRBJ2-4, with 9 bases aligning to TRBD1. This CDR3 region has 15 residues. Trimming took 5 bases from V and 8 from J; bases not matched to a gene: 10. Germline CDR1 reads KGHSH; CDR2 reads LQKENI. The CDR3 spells CASSFTGTGIHIQYF. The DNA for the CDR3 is TGTGCCAGCTCATTCACGGGGACAGGGATTCACATTCAGTACTTC. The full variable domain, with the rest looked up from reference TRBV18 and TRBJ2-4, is NAGVMQNPRHLVRRRGQEARLRCSPMKGHSHVYWYRQLPEEGLKFMVYLQKENIIDESGMPKERFSAEFPKEGPSILRIQQVVRGDSAAYFCASSFTGTGIHIQYFGAGTRLSVL.

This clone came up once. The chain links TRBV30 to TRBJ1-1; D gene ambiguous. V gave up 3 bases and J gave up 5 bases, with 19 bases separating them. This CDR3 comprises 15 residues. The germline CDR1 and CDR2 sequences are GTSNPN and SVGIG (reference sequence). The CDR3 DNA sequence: TGTGCCTGGAGCGGGGATTATGGGGATTTGACTGAAGCTTTCTTT. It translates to CAWSGDYGDLTEAFF.

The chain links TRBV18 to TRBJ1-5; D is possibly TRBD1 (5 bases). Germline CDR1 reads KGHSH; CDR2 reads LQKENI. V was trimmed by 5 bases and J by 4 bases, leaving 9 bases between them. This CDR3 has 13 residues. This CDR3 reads CASSMTDNQPQHF. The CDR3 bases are TGTGCCAGCTCAATGACAGATAATCAGCCCCAGCATTTT.

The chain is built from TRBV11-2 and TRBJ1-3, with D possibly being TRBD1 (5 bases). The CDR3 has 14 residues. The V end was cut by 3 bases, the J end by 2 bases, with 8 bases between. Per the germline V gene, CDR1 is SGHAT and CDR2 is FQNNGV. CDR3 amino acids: CASSFGGTGNTIYF. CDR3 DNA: TGTGCCAGCAGCTTTGGGGGTACTGGAAACACCATATATTTT. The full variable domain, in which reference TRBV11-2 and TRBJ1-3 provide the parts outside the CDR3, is EAGVAQSPRYKIIEKRQSVAFWCNPISGHATLYWYQQILGQGPKLLIQFQNNGVVDDSQLPKDRFSAERLKGVDSTLKIQPAKLEDSAVYLCASSFGGTGNTIYFGEGSWLTVV.

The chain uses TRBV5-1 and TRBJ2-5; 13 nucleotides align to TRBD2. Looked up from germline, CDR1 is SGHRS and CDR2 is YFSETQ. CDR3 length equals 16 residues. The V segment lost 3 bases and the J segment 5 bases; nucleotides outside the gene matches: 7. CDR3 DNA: TGCGCCAGCAGCTACGGACTAGCGGGAGTTGGGGAGACCCAGTACTTC. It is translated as CASSYGLAGVGETQYF.

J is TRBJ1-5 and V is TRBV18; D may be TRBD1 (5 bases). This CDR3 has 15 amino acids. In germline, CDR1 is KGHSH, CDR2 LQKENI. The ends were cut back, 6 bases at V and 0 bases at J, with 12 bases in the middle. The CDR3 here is CASSGQVYSNQPQHF. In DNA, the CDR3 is TGTGCCAGCTCTGGACAAGTTTATAGCAATCAGCCCCAGCATTTT.

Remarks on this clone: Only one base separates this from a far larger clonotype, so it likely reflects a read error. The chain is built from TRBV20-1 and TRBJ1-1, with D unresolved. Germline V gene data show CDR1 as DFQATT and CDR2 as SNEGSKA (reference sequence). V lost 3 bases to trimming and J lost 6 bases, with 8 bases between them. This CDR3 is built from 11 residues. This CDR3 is CSASMGPEAFF. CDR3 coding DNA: TGCAGTGCTAGCATGGGCCCTGAAGCTTTCTTT.

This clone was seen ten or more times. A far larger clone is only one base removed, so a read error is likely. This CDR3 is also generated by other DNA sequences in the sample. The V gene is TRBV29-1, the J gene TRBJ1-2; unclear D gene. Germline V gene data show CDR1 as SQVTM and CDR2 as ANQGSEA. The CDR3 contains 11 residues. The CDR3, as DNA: TGCAGCGAGTCCTCAAACTATGGCTACACCTTT. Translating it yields CSESSNYGYTF. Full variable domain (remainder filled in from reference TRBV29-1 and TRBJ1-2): SAVISQKPSRDICQRGTSLTIQCQVDSQVTMMFWYRQQPGQSLTLIATANQGSEATYESGFVIDKFPISRPNLTFSTLTVSNMSPEDSSIYLCSESSNYGYTFGSGTRLTVV.

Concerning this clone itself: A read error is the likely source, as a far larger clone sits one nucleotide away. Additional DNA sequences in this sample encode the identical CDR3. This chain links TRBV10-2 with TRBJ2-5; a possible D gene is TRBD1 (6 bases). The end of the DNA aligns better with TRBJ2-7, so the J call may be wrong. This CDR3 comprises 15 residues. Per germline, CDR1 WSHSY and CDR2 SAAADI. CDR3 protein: CASSDPRQAKYEQYF. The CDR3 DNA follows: TGCGCCAGCAGTGATCCAAGACAGGCGAAGTACGAGCAGTACTTC.

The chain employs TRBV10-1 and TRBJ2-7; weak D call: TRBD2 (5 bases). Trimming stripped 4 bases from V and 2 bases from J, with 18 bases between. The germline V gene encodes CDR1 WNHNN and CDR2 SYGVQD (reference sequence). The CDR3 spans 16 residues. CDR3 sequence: CASSGVPGSQAYEQYF. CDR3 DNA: TGCGCCAGCAGTGGGGTTCCGGGGAGTCAGGCCTACGAGCAGTACTTC.

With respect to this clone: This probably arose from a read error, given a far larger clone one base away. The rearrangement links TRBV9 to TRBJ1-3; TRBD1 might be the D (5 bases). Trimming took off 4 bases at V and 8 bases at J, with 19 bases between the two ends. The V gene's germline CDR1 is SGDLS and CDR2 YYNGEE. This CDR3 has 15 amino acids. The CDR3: CASSSRQSVGDTIYF. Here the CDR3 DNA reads TGTGCCAGCAGCAGTCGGCAGTCCGTGGGGGACACCATATATTTT.

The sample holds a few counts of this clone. The CDR3, as DNA: TGTGCCAGTAGTATTGGTCCAGGAGACTCCTACGAGCAGTACTTC. This codes for CASSIGPGDSYEQYF. The chain uses TRBV19 and TRBJ2-7; D is uncertain. Germline V gene data show CDR1 as LNHDA and CDR2 as SQIVND (reference sequence). This CDR3 has 15 residues. V was pared by 3 bases and J by 0 bases, with 12 bases between.

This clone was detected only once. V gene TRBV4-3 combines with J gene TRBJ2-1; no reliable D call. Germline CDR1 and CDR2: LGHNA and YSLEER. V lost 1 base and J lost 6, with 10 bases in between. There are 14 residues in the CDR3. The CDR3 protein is CASSQGGTSNEQFF. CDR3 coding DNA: TGCGCCAGCAGCCAAGGGGGAACCTCCAATGAGCAGTTCTTC.

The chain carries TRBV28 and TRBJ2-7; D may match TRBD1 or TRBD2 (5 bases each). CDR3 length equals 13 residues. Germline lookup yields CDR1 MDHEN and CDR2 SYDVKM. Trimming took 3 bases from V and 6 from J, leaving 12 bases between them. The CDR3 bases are TGTGCCAGCAGTTTGGGGGTCGGGTTCGAGCAGTACTTC. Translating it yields CASSLGVGFEQYF.

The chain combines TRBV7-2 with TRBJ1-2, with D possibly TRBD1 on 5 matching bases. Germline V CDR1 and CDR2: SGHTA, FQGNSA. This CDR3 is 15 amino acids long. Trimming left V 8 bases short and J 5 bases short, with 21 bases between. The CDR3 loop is CASAPRAGPSYGYTF. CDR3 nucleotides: TGTGCCAGCGCCCCTCGAGCGGGACCCTCATATGGCTACACCTTC.

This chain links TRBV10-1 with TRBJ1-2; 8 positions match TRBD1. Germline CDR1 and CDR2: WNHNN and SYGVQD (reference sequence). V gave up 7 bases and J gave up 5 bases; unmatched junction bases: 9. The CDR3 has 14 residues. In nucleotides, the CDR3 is TGCGCCAGCATATCTGACAGGGGAGATTATGGCTACACCTTC. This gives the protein CASISDRGDYGYTF.